This TCR beta chain was retrieved from a study of T cell changes during pregnancy in multiple sclerosis. The assay was immunoSEQ multiplex PCR, and TCRdb's table has in-frame clones only and misses some. The table includes 78,000 or so clones, roughly nine tenths detected once. The CDR3 spans 12 residues. Trimming cost V 10 bases and J 8 bases; bases outside gene matches: 6. The V gene's germline CDR1 is SGHTA and CDR2 FQGNSA. The specimen comprised peripheral blood, sampled before pregnancy. The TCR comes from a female donor with multiple sclerosis, enrolled in a pregnancy study. This chain uses TRBV7-2 with TRBJ2-2; 8 positions match TRBD1. Written as DNA, the CDR3 is TGTGCCATCCTCAGGGGGCTAGGGGAGCTGTTTTTT. Protein product: CAILRGLGELFF.